Each of the 29 T cell receptor beta chains below was sequenced from the same sample in a study of siplizumab effects on memory and regulatory T cells. Profiling relied on immunoSEQ multiplex PCR, and the TCRdb table lists in-frame clones only, not all of them. In the table there are some 100,000 clones, roughly 94% of which are singletons. Sequencing input: Tregs sorted from blood. Receptors were obtained from a human donor in good health.

This chain links TRBV4-1 with TRBJ1-2, with D unresolved. Per the germline V gene, CDR1 is MGHRA and CDR2 is YSYEKL. This CDR3 is 13 amino acids long. Trimming cost V 0 bases and J 12 bases, with 14 bases left between them. The CDR3 DNA reads as TGCGCCAGCAGCCAAGATGGGAGGCCCTTCAACACCTTC. Amino acid sequence: CASSQDGRPFNTF.

The chain has TRBV27 and TRBJ1-4; a weak D match, TRBD1 (5 bases). The CDR3 has 13 residues. Germline values: CDR1 MNHEY, CDR2 SMNVEV (reference sequence). V was trimmed by 8 bases and J by 0 bases, leaving 7 bases between them. The CDR3 here is CASGHPTNEKLFF. Here the CDR3 DNA reads TGTGCCAGCGGACATCCAACTAATGAAAAACTGTTTTTT. The whole variable domain, remainder taken from reference TRBV27 and TRBJ1-4, is EAQVTQNPRYLITVTGKKLTVTCSQNMNHEYMSWYRQDPGLGLRQIYYSMNVEVTDKGDVPEGYKVSRKEKRNFPLILESPSPNQTSLYFCASGHPTNEKLFFGSGTQLSVL.

J is TRBJ1-5 and V is TRBV6-5, with D tentatively TRBD1 (5 bases). Germline V gene sequence: CDR1 MNHEY, CDR2 SVGAGI. There are 15 residues in the CDR3. Trimming took 7 bases from V and 10 from J, leaving 23 bases between them. The CDR3 DNA follows: TGTGCCAGCACAACCCGACTAGCAGGGAGGGTTCCCCAGCATTTT. Protein sequence: CASTTRLAGRVPQHF.

The chain carries TRBV11-2 and TRBJ1-5; D is unresolved. V shed 6 bases and J shed 5 bases, with 11 bases lying between them. Germline V gene data show CDR1 as SGHAT and CDR2 as FQNNGV. The CDR3 covers 13 residues. Here the CDR3 DNA reads TGTGCCAGCAGTAACGGACCCGATCAGCCCCAGCATTTT. Translated, it gives CASSNGPDQPQHF.

The chain uses TRBV2 and TRBJ2-5, with 7 bases that match TRBD1. The CDR3 is 15 residues long. Losses at the gene ends were 6 bases for V and 2 bases for J; bases not matched to a gene: 9. Germline CDR1 and CDR2: SNHLY and FYNNEI. This CDR3 is CASRTFGTVQETQYF. CDR3 in DNA: TGTGCCAGCAGAACCTTCGGGACAGTACAAGAGACCCAGTACTTC. Based on the CDR3 plus reference TRBV2 and TRBJ2-5, the full variable domain is EPEVTQTPSHQVTQMGQEVILRCVPISNHLYFYWYRQILGQKVEFLVSFYNNEISEKSEIFDDQFSVERPDGSNFTLKIRSTKLEDSAMYFCASRTFGTVQETQYFGPGTRLLVL.

The chain employs TRBV11-3 and TRBJ1-5; TRBD1 matches 8 bases. The junction had 15 bases not matched to a gene; V was cut back by 3 bases and J by 11 bases. CDR1 and CDR2 (germline): SGHNT, YENEEA. The CDR3 length is 16 residues. This chain's CDR3 is CASSFRDRQGRSAQHF. The DNA for the CDR3 is TGTGCCAGCAGCTTCCGGGACAGGCAGGGGAGATCGGCCCAGCATTTT.

The chain employs TRBV27 and TRBJ2-3, with 7 bases lining up with TRBD1. Germline trimming cut 3 bases from V and 4 bases from J; bases unmatched to any gene: 4. Germline-derived CDR1 and CDR2 are MNHEY and SMNVEV (reference sequence). The CDR3 is 14 amino acids. CDR3 residues: CASSFRQGPDTQYF. The CDR3 DNA is TGTGCCAGCAGTTTTCGACAGGGCCCAGATACGCAGTATTTT.

The chain couples TRBV29-1 to TRBJ1-5; no clear D. The CDR3 has 13 amino acids. CDR1 SQVTM and CDR2 ANQGSEA come from the germline V gene. The ends were cut back, 4 bases at V and 5 bases at J, with 12 bases in the middle. CDR3 coding DNA: TGCAGCGTTGTATCGGGCCCCCATCAGCCCCAGCATTTT. Its protein is CSVVSGPHQPQHF.

The V gene is TRBV6-4, the J gene TRBJ2-1, with 14 bases that match TRBD2. This CDR3 is 17 amino acids long. Germline loops: CDR1 MRHNA, CDR2 SNTAGT. Germline trimming cut 5 bases from V and 5 bases from J; bases unmatched to any gene: 8. The CDR3 protein is CASSRTSGRQPHNEQFF. CDR3 nucleotides: TGTGCCAGCAGTAGGACTAGCGGGAGGCAACCCCACAATGAGCAGTTCTTC.

V gene TRBV5-3 combines with J gene TRBJ2-7; D tentatively fits TRBD1 or TRBD2 (7 bases each). TRBV5-3 is an ORF, and what it does is uncertain. The CDR3 has 16 amino acids. V was shortened by 6 bases and J by 0 bases, with 19 bases between the two germline ends. The CDR3 loop reads CARTPSGEGASYEQYF. The CDR3 coding sequence is TGTGCCAGAACCCCAAGTGGGGAGGGGGCCTCCTACGAGCAGTACTTC.

This sequence joins TRBV6-1 and TRBJ2-1; tentative D call: TRBD1 (7 bases). Trimming left V 8 bases short and J 7 bases short, with 15 bases between. This CDR3 spans 13 amino acids. Germline CDR1 is MNHNS and CDR2 is SASEGT. The chain's CDR3 is CASSTTGRNEQFF. CDR3 DNA: TGTGCCAGCTCCACGACAGGGAGGAATGAGCAGTTCTTC.

The V gene is TRBV6-5, the J gene TRBJ2-5; 7 bases agree with TRBD1. Germline CDR1 reads MNHEY; CDR2 reads SVGAGI. The CDR3 spans 13 residues. J gave up 0 bases and V 8 bases, and 3 bases lay outside the gene matches. The CDR3 sequence is CASGTVNQETQYF. CDR3 nucleotide sequence: TGTGCCAGCGGGACAGTCAACCAAGAGACCCAGTACTTC.

The CDR3 DNA reads as TGTGCCAGCAGCATAGGACAGGGCACCTATGGCTACACCTTC. Its protein product is CASSIGQGTYGYTF. The chain links TRBV5-6 to TRBJ1-2, with 8 nucleotides matching TRBD1. Germline CDR1 is SGHDT and CDR2 is YYEEEE. Germline trimming cut 4 bases from V and 4 bases from J; bases unmatched to any gene: 6. The CDR3 is 14 amino acids.

The chain joins TRBV9 to TRBJ2-1; 10 nucleotides align to TRBD2. The length of the CDR3 is 16 residues. V shed 0 bases and J 4 bases; nucleotides not matched to a gene: 4. CDR1 SGDLS and CDR2 YYNGEE come from the germline V gene. The CDR3 protein is CASSVVAGGGYNEQFF. The CDR3 DNA sequence: TGTGCCAGCAGCGTAGTAGCGGGAGGTGGTTACAATGAGCAGTTCTTC. The entire variable domain, with the rest obtained from reference TRBV9 and TRBJ2-1, is as follows: DSGVTQTPKHLITATGQRVTLRCSPRSGDLSVYWYQQSLDQGLQFLIQYYNGEERAKGNILERFSAQQFPDLHSELNLSSLELGDSALYFCASSVVAGGGYNEQFFGPGTRLTVL.

This clone came up a few times. A read error may produce the germline difference seen at one junction end. The V gene is TRBV7-8, the J gene TRBJ2-3; 12 bases agree with TRBD2. CDR3 length: 16 amino acids. Looked up from germline, CDR1 is SGHVS and CDR2 is FQNEAQ. The CDR3 protein is CASTLWTSGIPDTQYF. The CDR3, as DNA: TGTGCCAGCACCTTATGGACTAGCGGGATCCCAGATACGCAGTATTTT.

This chain connects TRBV7-9 to TRBJ2-3; 7 bases are a match to TRBD1. Germline lookup yields CDR1 SEHNR and CDR2 FQNEAQ (reference sequence). V trimming: 6 bases; J trimming: 1 base; junction bases outside the gene matches: 4. The CDR3 extends over 14 amino acids. The DNA for the CDR3 is TGTGCCAGCAGGAGACAGGGAGGCACAGATACGCAGTATTTT. It yields the protein CASRRQGGTDTQYF.

The count of this clone is one. CDR3: CAIRPSLSGANVLTF. Written as DNA, the CDR3 is TGTGCCATCAGACCCAGCCTCTCTGGGGCCAACGTCCTGACTTTC. The rearrangement joins TRBV10-3 to TRBJ2-6; D unresolved. Trimming stripped 6 bases from V and 0 bases from J, with 9 bases between. The germline gives CDR1 ENHRY, CDR2 SYGVKD. This CDR3 has 15 residues.

V is TRBV28 and J is TRBJ2-7; no definite D call. Trimming took 5 bases from V and 2 from J, leaving 10 bases between them. The CDR3 has 13 amino acids. CDR1 and CDR2 (germline): MDHEN, SYDVKM. The CDR3 DNA follows: TGTGCCAGCAGTCTCCCAGGCACCTACGAGCAGTACTTC. Translated: CASSLPGTYEQYF.

The chain joins TRBV11-1 to TRBJ2-7, with 9 nucleotides matching TRBD1. Germline V gives CDR1 SGHAT, CDR2 FQDESV (reference sequence). V was clipped by 5 bases and J by 3 bases; unmatched bases: 5. The CDR3 is 14 amino acids. The CDR3, as DNA: TGTGCCAGCAGCCAGACGGGACAGGGCTACGAGCAGTACTTC. It encodes CASSQTGQGYEQYF.

This sequence joins TRBV5-1 and TRBJ2-1; D is unclear. V gave up 2 bases and J gave up 0 bases, with 6 bases separating them. This CDR3 has 14 amino acids. Germline CDR1 SGHRS, CDR2 YFSETQ. This CDR3 is CASSLWGSYNEQFF. The CDR3 nucleotides are TGCGCCAGCAGCTTATGGGGCTCCTACAATGAGCAGTTCTTC.

This chain links TRBV30 with TRBJ2-3; D unclear. With 0 bases removed from V and 5 bases from J, the gap between germline ends came to 12 bases. The germline gives CDR1 GTSNPN, CDR2 SVGIG (reference sequence). There are 14 residues in the CDR3. The CDR3: CAWSVDGIVDTQYF. The CDR3 nucleotides read TGTGCCTGGAGTGTCGATGGTATAGTAGATACGCAGTATTTT. The whole variable domain, filled in from reference TRBV30 and TRBJ2-3, reads SQTIHQWPATLVQPVGSPLSLECTVEGTSNPNLYWYRQAAGRGLQLLFYSVGIGQISSEVPQNLSASRPQDRQFILSSKKLLLSDSGFYLCAWSVDGIVDTQYFGPGTRLTVL.

This chain connects TRBV18 to TRBJ2-7, with TRBD2 identical over 7 bases. The CDR3 length is 13 residues. Germline V CDR1 and CDR2: KGHSH, LQKENI. V lost 3 bases and J lost 7; bases outside the gene matches: 6. CDR3 sequence reads: CASSPRETGEQYF. The CDR3 DNA reads as TGTGCCAGCTCACCGCGGGAGACGGGGGAGCAGTACTTC.

The sample holds a few counts of this clone. V usage is TRBV7-8 and J usage is TRBJ1-1; D perhaps matches TRBD1 (6 bases). CDR1 and CDR2 from the germline V gene are SGHVS and FQNEAQ. The CDR3 length is 13 residues. The ends were cut back, 5 bases at V and 3 bases at J, with 10 bases in the middle. CDR3: CASSPDRYTEAFF. In DNA form, the CDR3 reads TGTGCCAGCAGCCCCGACAGGTACACTGAAGCTTTCTTT.

This clone was seen once. The chain joins TRBV12-5 to TRBJ2-1, with 9 bases matching TRBD1. Germline assignment: CDR1 LGHNT and CDR2 FRNRAP. CDR3 size: 13 residues. The V and J ends lost 8 bases and 9 bases, in that order; junction bases with no gene match: 8. The CDR3 region is CASYTGGMVEQFF. CDR3 DNA: TGTGCTAGTTATACAGGGGGCATGGTTGAGCAGTTCTTC.

Written as DNA, the CDR3 is TGTGCCAGCAGCCAAGATTGGGGGGGACGGCTAGCCGTTGAGCAGTTCTTC. Protein product: CASSQDWGGRLAVEQFF. This chain uses TRBV14 with TRBJ2-1, with 7 bases lining up with TRBD2. This CDR3 is built from 17 residues. The junction had 14 bases not matched to a gene; V was cut back by 0 bases and J by 9 bases. Germline CDR1 SGHDN, CDR2 FVKESK.

This chain connects TRBV6-5 to TRBJ2-7; TRBD1 is a possible D gene (6 bases). Per the germline V gene, CDR1 is MNHEY and CDR2 is SVGAGI. The CDR3 loop spans 15 amino acids. Trimming removed 7 bases at V and 3 bases at J, with 19 bases between. This CDR3 reads CASTRGGQGLYEQYF. The CDR3 DNA sequence: TGTGCCAGCACCCGCGGCGGGCAGGGGCTCTACGAGCAGTACTTC.

The J gene is TRBJ2-2, the V gene TRBV5-6; 7 nucleotides align to TRBD1. This CDR3 is built from 16 residues. CDR1 is SGHDT and CDR2 is YYEEEE in the germline V gene. The junction had 7 bases not matched to a gene; V was cut back by 4 bases and J by 1 base. The CDR3 sequence: CASSLVGQLNTGELFF. In DNA, the CDR3 is TGTGCCAGCAGCCTAGTGGGACAGCTGAACACCGGGGAGCTGTTTTTT.

V is TRBV7-3 and J is TRBJ2-1; possible D gene TRBD2, 5 bases. Germline assignment: CDR1 SGHTA and CDR2 FQGTGA. The length of the CDR3 is 16 residues. V was clipped by 3 bases and J by 0 bases, with 12 bases between them. The CDR3 here is CASSFGGPSSYNEQFF. The CDR3 DNA reads TGTGCCAGCAGCTTCGGCGGGCCGAGCTCCTACAATGAGCAGTTCTTC.

The chain uses TRBV5-1 and TRBJ1-1; D is unresolved. Germline V gives CDR1 SGHRS, CDR2 YFSETQ. The V end was cut by 0 bases, the J end by 0 bases, with 15 bases between. The CDR3 runs to 17 residues. The CDR3 reads CASSLAVSSYMNTEAFF. CDR3 coding DNA: TGCGCCAGCAGCTTGGCCGTTTCGAGCTATATGAACACTGAAGCTTTCTTT.